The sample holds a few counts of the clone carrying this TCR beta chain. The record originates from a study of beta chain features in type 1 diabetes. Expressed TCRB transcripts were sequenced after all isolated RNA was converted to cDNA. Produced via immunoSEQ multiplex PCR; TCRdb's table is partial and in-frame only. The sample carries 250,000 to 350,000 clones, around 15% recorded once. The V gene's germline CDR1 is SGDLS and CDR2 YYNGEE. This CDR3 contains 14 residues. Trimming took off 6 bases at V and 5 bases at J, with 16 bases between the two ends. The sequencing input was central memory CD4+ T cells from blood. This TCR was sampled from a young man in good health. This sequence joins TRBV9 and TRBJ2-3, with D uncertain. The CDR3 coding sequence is TGTGCCAGCACCAATAGCCCGGATAAAGATACGCAGTATTTT. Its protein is CASTNSPDKDTQYF.